This TCR beta chain was sequenced in a study of CD8+ T cells in alopecia areata. In regard to this clone: At one end, the junction sequence differs from germline, possibly due to a read error.

Germline V gene lookup returns CDR1 MRHNA and CDR2 SNTAGT. This CDR3 has 16 amino acids. RNA extraction was followed by reverse transcription into cDNA, which acted as the sequencing template. TCRdb's table, derived via immunoSEQ multiplex PCR, lists solely in-frame clones and lacks some. The repertoire includes about 210,000 clones, 66% of them detected once, and about 1.2% sits in the top ten. Indicated treatment: oral pan-JAK inhibitor, 5-10 mg twice daily. The source of this sequence is a human donor with alopecia areata. The sequencing used CD4+ T cells sorted from blood, collected at approximately week 44, from a patient treated with tofacitinib. The chain couples TRBV6-4 to TRBJ2-1; 10 bases are a match to TRBD2. CDR3 in amino acids: CATSDPSGGAYNEQFF. The CDR3 region has the DNA TGTGCCACCAGTGACCCGAGCGGGGGGGCCTACAATGAGCAGTTCTTC.